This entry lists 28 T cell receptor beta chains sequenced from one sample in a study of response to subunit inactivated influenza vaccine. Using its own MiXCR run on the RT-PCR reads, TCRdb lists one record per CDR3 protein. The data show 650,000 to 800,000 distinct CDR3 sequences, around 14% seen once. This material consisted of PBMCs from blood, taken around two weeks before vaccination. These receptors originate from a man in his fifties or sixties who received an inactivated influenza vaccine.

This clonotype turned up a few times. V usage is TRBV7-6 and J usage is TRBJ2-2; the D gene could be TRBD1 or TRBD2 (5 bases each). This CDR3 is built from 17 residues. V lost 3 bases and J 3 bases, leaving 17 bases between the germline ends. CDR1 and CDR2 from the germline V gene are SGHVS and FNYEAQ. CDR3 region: CASSFEAGRVDTGELFF. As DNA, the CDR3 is TGTGCCAGCAGCTTTGAGGCAGGGCGGGTCGACACCGGGGAGCTGTTTTTT.

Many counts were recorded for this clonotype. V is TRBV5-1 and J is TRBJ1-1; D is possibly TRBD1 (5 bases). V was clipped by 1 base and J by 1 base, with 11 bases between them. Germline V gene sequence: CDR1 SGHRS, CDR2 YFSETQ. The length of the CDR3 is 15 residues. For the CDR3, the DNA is TGCGCCAGCAGCTTGTGGGGGGAAACGAACACTGAAGCTTTCTTT. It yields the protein CASSLWGETNTEAFF. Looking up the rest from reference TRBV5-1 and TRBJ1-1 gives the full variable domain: KAGVTQTPRYLIKTRGQQVTLSCSPISGHRSVSWYQQTPGQGLQFLFEYFSETQRNKGNFPGRFSGRQFSNSRSEMNVSTLELGDSALYLCASSLWGETNTEAFFGQGTRLTVV.

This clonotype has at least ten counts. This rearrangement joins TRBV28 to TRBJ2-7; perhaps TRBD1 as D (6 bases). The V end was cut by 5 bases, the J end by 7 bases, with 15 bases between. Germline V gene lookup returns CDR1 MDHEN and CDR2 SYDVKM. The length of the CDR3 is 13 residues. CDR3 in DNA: TGTGCCAGCAGTCTACAGGGTTCGGAAGAGCAGTACTTC. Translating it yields CASSLQGSEEQYF.

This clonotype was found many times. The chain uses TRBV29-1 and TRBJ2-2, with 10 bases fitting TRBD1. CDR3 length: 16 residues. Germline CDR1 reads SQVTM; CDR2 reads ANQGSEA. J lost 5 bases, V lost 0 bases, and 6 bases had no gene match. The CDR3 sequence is CSVEDWWDRGTGELFF. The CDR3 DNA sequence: TGCAGCGTTGAAGATTGGTGGGACAGGGGTACCGGGGAGCTGTTTTTT.

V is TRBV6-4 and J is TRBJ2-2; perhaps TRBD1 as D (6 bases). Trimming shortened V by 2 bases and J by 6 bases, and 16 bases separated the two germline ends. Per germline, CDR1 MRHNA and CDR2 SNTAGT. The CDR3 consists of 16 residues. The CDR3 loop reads CASSDNWPEGAGELFF. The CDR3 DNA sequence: TGTGCCAGCAGTGACAATTGGCCAGAGGGGGCCGGGGAGCTGTTTTTT.

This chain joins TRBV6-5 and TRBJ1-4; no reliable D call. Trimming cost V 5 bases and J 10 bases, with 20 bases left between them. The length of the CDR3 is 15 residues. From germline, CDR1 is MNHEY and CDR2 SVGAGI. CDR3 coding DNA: TGTGCCAGCAGTCACGGACGCCCCGCCACCGGAAAACTGTTTTTT. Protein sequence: CASSHGRPATGKLFF.

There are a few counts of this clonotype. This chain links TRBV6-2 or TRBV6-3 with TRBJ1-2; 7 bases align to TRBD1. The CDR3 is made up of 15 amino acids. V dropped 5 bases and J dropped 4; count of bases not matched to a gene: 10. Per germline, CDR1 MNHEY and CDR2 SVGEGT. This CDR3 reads CASSRQTGTRYGYTF. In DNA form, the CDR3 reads TGTGCCAGCAGTCGCCAGACAGGGACACGCTATGGCTACACCTTC.

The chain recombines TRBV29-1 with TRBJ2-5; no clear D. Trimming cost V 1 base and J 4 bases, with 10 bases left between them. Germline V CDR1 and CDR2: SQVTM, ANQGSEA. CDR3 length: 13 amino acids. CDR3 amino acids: CSVEGSLGETQYF. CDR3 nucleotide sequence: TGCAGCGTTGAAGGGAGTCTAGGAGAGACCCAGTACTTC.

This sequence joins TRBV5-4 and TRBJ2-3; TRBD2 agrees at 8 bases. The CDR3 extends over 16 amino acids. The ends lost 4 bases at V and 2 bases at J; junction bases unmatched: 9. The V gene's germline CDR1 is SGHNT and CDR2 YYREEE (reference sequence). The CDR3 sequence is CASSPGTRAFTDTQYF. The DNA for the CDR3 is TGTGCCAGCAGCCCTGGGACTAGGGCTTTCACAGATACGCAGTATTTT. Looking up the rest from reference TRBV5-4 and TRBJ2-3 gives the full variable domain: ETGVTQSPTHLIKTRGQQVTLRCSSQSGHNTVSWYQQALGQGPQFIFQYYREEENGRGNFPPRFSGLQFPNYSSELNVNALELDDSALYLCASSPGTRAFTDTQYFGPGTRLTVL.

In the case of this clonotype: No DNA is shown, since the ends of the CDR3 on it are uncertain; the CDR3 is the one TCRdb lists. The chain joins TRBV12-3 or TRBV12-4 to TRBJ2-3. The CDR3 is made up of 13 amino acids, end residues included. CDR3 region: CASSFAGGTDVYF.

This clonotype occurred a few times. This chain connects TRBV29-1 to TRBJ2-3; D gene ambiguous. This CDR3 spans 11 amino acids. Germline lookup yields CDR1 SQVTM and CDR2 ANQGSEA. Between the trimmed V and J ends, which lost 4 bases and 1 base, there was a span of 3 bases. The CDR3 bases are TGCAGCGTTGCGCGCACAGATACGCAGTATTTT. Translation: CSVARTDTQYF.

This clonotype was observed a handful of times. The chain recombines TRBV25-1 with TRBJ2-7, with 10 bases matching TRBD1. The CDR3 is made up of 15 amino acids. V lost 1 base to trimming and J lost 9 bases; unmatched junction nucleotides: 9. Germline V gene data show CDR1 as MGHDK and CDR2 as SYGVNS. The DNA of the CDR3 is TGTGCCAGCAGTGAATTAGGGGACAGGGGCATTGCGCAGTACTTC. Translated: CASSELGDRGIAQYF.

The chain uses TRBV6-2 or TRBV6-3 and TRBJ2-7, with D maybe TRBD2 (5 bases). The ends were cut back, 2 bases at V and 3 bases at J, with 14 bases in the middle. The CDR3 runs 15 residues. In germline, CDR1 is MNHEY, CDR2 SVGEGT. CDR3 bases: TGTGCCAGCAGTTACGAGGGAAACCGGGACTACGAGCAGTACTTC. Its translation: CASSYEGNRDYEQYF.

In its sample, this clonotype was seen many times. The CDR3 sequence: CASSPPGLGDFEQFF. As DNA, the CDR3 is TGTGCCAGCTCACCGCCGGGACTAGGGGACTTTGAGCAGTTCTTC. The genes are TRBV18 and TRBJ2-1, with 8 bases lining up with TRBD2. The CDR3 sequence is 15 residues long. From germline, CDR1 is KGHSH and CDR2 LQKENI. V trimming: 3 bases; J trimming: 9 bases; junction bases outside the gene matches: 10.

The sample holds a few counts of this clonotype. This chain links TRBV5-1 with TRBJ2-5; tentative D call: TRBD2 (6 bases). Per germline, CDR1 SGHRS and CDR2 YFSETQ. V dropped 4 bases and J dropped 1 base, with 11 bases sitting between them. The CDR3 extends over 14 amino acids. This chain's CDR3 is CASSMAGSQETQYF. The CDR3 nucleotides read TGCGCCAGCAGCATGGCGGGAAGCCAAGAGACCCAGTACTTC.

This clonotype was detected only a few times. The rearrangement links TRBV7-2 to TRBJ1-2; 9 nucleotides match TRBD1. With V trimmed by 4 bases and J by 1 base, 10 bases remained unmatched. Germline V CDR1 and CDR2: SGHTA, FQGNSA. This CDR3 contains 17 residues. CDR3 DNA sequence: TGTGCCAGCAGCTCCACAGGGGGCGGTCGGGGTAACTATGGCTACACCTTC. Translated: CASSSTGGGRGNYGYTF. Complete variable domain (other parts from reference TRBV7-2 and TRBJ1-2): GAGVSQSPSNKVTEKGKDVELRCDPISGHTALYWYRQSLGQGLEFLIYFQGNSAPDKSGLPSDRFSAERTGGSVSTLTIQRTQQEDSAVYLCASSSTGGGRGNYGYTFGSGTRLTVV.

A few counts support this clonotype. Here the CDR3 reads CASSQDIRDLGNSPLHF. The CDR3 DNA follows: TGCGCCAGCAGCCAAGATATACGGGATTTGGGTAATTCACCCCTCCACTTT. The chain is built from TRBV4-1 and TRBJ1-6; D gene uncertain. Germline V gives CDR1 MGHRA, CDR2 YSYEKL. The length of the CDR3 is 17 residues. Trimming cost V 0 bases and J 6 bases, with 15 bases left between them.

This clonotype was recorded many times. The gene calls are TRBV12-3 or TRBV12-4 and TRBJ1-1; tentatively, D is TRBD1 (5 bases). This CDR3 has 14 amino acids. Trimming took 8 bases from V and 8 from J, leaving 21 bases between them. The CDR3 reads CASSSGGIRPEAFF. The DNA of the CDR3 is TGTGCCAGCTCCTCCGGGGGGATAAGACCAGAAGCTTTCTTT.

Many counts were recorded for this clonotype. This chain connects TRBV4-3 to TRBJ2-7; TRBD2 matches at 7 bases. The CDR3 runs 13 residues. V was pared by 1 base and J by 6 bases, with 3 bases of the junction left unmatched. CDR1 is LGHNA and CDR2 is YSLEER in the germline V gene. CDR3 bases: TGCGCCAGCAGCCAAGTTGCGGGAGTCGAGCAGTACTTC. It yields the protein CASSQVAGVEQYF.

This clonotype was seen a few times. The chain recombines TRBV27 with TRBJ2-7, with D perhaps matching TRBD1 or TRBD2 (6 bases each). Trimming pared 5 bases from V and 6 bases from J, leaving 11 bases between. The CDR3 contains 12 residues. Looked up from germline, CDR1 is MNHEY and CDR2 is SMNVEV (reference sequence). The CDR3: CASSQQGGEQYF. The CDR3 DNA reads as TGTGCCAGCAGTCAACAGGGAGGCGAGCAGTACTTC.

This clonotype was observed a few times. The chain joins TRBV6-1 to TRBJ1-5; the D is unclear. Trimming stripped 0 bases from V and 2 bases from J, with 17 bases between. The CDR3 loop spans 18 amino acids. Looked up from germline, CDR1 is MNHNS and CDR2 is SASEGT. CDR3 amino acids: CASSEASRGSQGNQPQHF. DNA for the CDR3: TGTGCCAGCAGTGAAGCGAGTCGAGGTTCGCAGGGCAATCAGCCCCAGCATTTT.

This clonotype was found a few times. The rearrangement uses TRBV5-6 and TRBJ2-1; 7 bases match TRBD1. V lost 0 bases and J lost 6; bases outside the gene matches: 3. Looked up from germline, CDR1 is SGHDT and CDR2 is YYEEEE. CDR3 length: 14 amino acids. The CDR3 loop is CASSLASGGNEQFF. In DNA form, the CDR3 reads TGTGCCAGCAGCTTGGCCTCAGGGGGCAATGAGCAGTTCTTC.

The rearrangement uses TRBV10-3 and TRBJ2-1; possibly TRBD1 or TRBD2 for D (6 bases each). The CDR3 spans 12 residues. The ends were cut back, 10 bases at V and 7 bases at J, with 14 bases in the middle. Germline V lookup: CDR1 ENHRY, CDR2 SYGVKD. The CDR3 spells CATRRGENEQFF. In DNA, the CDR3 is TGTGCCACCCGTAGGGGGGAAAATGAGCAGTTCTTC.

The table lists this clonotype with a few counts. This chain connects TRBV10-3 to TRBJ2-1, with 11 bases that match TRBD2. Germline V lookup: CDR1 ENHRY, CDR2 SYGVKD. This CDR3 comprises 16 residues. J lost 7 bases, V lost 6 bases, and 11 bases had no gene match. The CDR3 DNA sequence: TGTGCCATCAGCCGGGCGACTAGCGGGATTGGGAATGAGCAGTTCTTC. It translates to CAISRATSGIGNEQFF.

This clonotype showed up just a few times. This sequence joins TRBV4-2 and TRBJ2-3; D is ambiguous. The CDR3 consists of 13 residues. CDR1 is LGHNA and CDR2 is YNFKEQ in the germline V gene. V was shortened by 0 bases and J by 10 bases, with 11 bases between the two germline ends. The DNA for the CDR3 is TGTGCCAGCAGCCAAGATAGTGGGAACCCGCAGTATTTT. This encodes CASSQDSGNPQYF.

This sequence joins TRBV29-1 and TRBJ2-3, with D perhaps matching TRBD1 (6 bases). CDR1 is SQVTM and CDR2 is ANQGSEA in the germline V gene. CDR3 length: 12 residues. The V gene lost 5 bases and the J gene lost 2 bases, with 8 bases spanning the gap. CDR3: CSVRTVTDTQYF. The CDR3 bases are TGCAGCGTTAGGACAGTCACAGATACGCAGTATTTT.

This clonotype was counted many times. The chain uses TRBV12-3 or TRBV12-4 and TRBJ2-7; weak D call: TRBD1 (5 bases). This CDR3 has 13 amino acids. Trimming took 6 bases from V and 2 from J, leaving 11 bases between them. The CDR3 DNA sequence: TGTGCCAGCAGCCAGACAGTTACCTACGAGCAGTACTTC. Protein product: CASSQTVTYEQYF.

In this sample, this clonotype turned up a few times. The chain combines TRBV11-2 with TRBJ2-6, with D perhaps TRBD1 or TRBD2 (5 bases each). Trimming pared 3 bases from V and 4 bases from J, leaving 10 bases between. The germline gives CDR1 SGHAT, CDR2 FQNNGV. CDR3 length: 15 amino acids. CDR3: CASSLSGLGANVLTF. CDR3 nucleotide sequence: TGTGCCAGCAGCTTGTCGGGGCTGGGGGCCAACGTCCTGACTTTC. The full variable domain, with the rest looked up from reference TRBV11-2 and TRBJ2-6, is EAGVAQSPRYKIIEKRQSVAFWCNPISGHATLYWYQQILGQGPKLLIQFQNNGVVDDSQLPKDRFSAERLKGVDSTLKIQPAKLEDSAVYLCASSLSGLGANVLTFGAGSRLTVL.